This T cell receptor beta chain was observed in a study of PD-1 blockade in classical Hodgkin lymphoma. On the study more broadly: Patients in the cohort were put on intravenous nivolumab, 3 mg/kg every 2 weeks.

The table came from immunoSEQ multiplex PCR; TCRdb's copy has only in-frame clones and leaves some out. The data show around 21,000 clones, approximately 74% seen once. General study results and limits: Newly diagnosed and completely responding patients shared comparable baseline diversity. Individuals initiating nivolumab under 1 year after ASCT were excluded.

All patients experienced relapse after autologous stem cell transplantation, and brentuximab vedotin exposure was variable. About this clone itself: Its specificity is not known.

Germline V gene lookup returns CDR1 SQVTM and CDR2 ANQGSEA. Deletions cut 0 bases from V and 5 bases from J, with 14 bases between. CDR3 size: 15 residues. The receptor was isolated from a human donor with classical Hodgkin lymphoma. The sequenced sample was peripheral blood mononuclear cells (PBMCs), obtained at baseline. V gene TRBV29-1 combines with J gene TRBJ2-1, with TRBD1 as a possible D gene (6 bases). The CDR3 sequence: CSVEDFRGSNNEQFF. CDR3 DNA sequence: TGCAGCGTTGAAGATTTCAGGGGTTCAAACAATGAGCAGTTCTTC.